This T cell receptor beta chain was recorded in a study of cytomegalovirus exposure and HLA in healthy donors. Whole-study findings and limits: Diagnosis of cytomegalovirus status made by the classifier reportedly showed high specificity and sensitivity. In an earlier analysis, most TCR beta V segments were productive about 87% or about 30% of the time.

This clone was seen only a few times. Its antigen remains unidentified. The CDR3 has 15 residues. Trimming removed 2 bases from V and 5 bases from J; junction bases left unmatched: 8. Germline V gene data show CDR1 as MNHNS and CDR2 as SASEGT. The PCR employed 60 Vbeta primers together with 13 Jbeta primers. Sequenced by immunoSEQ multiplex PCR; TCRdb stores in-frame clones only, minus some. The table includes 190,000 or so clones, 80% detected once. This sequence joins TRBV6-1 and TRBJ2-7; 8 nucleotides line up with TRBD2. Sequences were obtained from PBMCs. The receptor was isolated from a boy between 10 and 17 years old in good health and CMV-seronegative. The CDR3 DNA reads TGTGCCAGCAGTGAACTGGCGGGGGGAGTAGACGAGCAGTACTTC. It yields the protein CASSELAGGVDEQYF.